This TCR beta chain emerged from a study of technical replicates of blood from a few donors. Only in-frame clones appear in the TCRdb table, and some are missing; sequencing was by immunoSEQ multiplex PCR. This repertoire shows about 61,000 clones, 95% to 98% found once; its top ten account for approximately 0.18%. This CDR3 region has 16 residues. V gave up 4 bases and J gave up 5 bases; unmatched junction bases: 11. CDR1 and CDR2 (germline): SGHDN, FVKESK. The sequenced material came from T cells isolated from PBMCs. The receptor's source is a human donor in good health. V and J are TRBV14 and TRBJ2-5, with TRBD2 matching 9 bases. CDR3 residues: CASSLLGSGRAETQYF. The CDR3 DNA sequence: TGTGCCAGCAGCCTACTGGGTAGCGGGAGAGCGGAGACCCAGTACTTC.